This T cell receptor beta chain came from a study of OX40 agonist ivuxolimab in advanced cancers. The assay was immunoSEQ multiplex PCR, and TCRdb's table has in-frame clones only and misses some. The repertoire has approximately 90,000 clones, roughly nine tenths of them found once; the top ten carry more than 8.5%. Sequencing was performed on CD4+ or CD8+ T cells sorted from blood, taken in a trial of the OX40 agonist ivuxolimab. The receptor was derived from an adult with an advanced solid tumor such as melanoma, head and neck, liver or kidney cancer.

The DNA of the CDR3 is TGTGCCAGCAGCCTTGGGACAGGGAGCACTGAAGCTTTCTTT. It is translated as CASSLGTGSTEAFF. V is TRBV7-9 and J is TRBJ1-1; 9 nucleotides match TRBD1. Germline lookup yields CDR1 SEHNR and CDR2 FQNEAQ (reference sequence). V lost 5 bases, J lost 4 bases, and 5 bases stayed unmatched. This CDR3 has 14 amino acids.